The 25 T cell receptor beta chains listed next were all sequenced from one sample in a study of prognosis after radiotherapy for stage I lung cancer. Genomic DNA provided the template from which TCR beta CDR3 was amplified by two-round multiplex PCR. Primers (each specific to one TRBV or TRBJ gene) were used in first-round PCR. TCRdb used MiXCR to reprocess the multiplex PCR reads, holding one entry per CDR3 protein. Of about 35,000 distinct CDR3 sequences listed, roughly a third are singletons. The starting material was PBMCs, obtained before or after stereotactic body radiation therapy (not recorded which). The receptors come from a donor aged 50 or older with non-small cell lung cancer.

This clonotype was detected only a few times. One base away lies a much larger clone, so this may be a sequencing read error. The chain links TRBV6-2 or TRBV6-3 to TRBJ2-2; D possibly matches TRBD1 or TRBD2 (5 bases each). Trimming removed 8 bases at V and 3 bases at J, with 16 bases between. Germline V gene data show CDR1 as MNHEY and CDR2 as SVGEGT. The CDR3 length is 15 residues. The CDR3 DNA reads as TGTGCCAGCCTCCCGGATCGGGACGACACCGGGGAGCTGTTTTTT. Translation: CASLPDRDDTGELFF.

This clonotype was counted at least ten times. The genes are TRBV25-1 and TRBJ2-1, with unresolved D. The CDR3 is 14 amino acids. Trimming took off 7 bases at V and 9 bases at J, with 19 bases between the two ends. CDR1 and CDR2 (germline): MGHDK, SYGVNS. DNA for the CDR3: TGTGCCAGCACTTTAGCCGGGTCGTTGACTGAGCAGTTCTTC. Amino acids: CASTLAGSLTEQFF.

CDR3 sequence reads: CASSLGGISTDTQYF. CDR3 sequence (DNA): TGTGCCAGCAGCTTAGGAGGGATCAGCACAGATACGCAGTATTTT. This chain joins TRBV11-2 and TRBJ2-3; a possible D gene is TRBD2 (5 bases). The CDR3 extends over 15 amino acids. The germline gives CDR1 SGHAT, CDR2 FQNNGV. V gave up 1 base and J gave up 0 bases, with 8 bases separating them.

This clonotype occurred many times. The genes are TRBV9 and TRBJ2-1; TRBD1 agrees at 8 bases. The CDR3 length is 16 residues. Germline V CDR1 and CDR2: SGDLS, YYNGEE. Trimming cost V 0 bases and J 3 bases; bases outside gene matches: 5. CDR3: CASSVAPGQVYNEQFF. DNA for the CDR3: TGTGCCAGCAGCGTAGCGCCGGGACAGGTCTACAATGAGCAGTTCTTC. Full variable domain (outside the CDR3, taken from reference TRBV9 and TRBJ2-1): DSGVTQTPKHLITATGQRVTLRCSPRSGDLSVYWYQQSLDQGLQFLIQYYNGEERAKGNILERFSAQQFPDLHSELNLSSLELGDSALYFCASSVAPGQVYNEQFFGPGTRLTVL.

This clonotype was recorded many times. The V and J genes are TRBV4-1 and TRBJ1-3; the D is unclear. The germline V gene encodes CDR1 MGHRA and CDR2 YSYEKL. There are 18 residues in the CDR3. V lost 5 bases, J lost 0 bases, and 20 bases lay in between. The CDR3 region is CASSSGLLLDGSGNTIYF. The CDR3 nucleotides are TGCGCCAGCAGCTCTGGCCTACTCCTTGACGGCTCTGGAAACACCATATATTTT.

This clonotype was seen at least ten times. The chain carries TRBV3-1 and TRBJ2-3; 10 bases fit TRBD2. The CDR3 covers 15 residues. Germline V lookup: CDR1 LGHDT, CDR2 YNNKEL (reference sequence). V was clipped by 2 bases and J by 5 bases; unmatched bases: 4. CDR3: CASSQLAGEGDTQYF. CDR3 sequence (DNA): TGTGCCAGCAGCCAACTAGCGGGAGAAGGAGATACGCAGTATTTT.

The chain is built from TRBV28 and TRBJ2-3; 8 bases are a match to TRBD2. Germline CDR1 MDHEN, CDR2 SYDVKM. The CDR3 runs to 18 residues. V lost 7 bases and J lost 2; bases outside the gene matches: 17. The CDR3 loop is CASTFALAEPSITDTQYF. The CDR3 region has the DNA TGTGCCAGCACCTTTGCACTAGCGGAGCCATCCATCACAGATACGCAGTATTTT.

In its sample, this clonotype was seen a few times. This may arise from a read error, as a much more abundant clone is one base away. This chain links TRBV5-5 with TRBJ2-7; perhaps TRBD2 as D (5 bases). This CDR3 is built from 15 residues. V lost 2 bases to trimming and J lost 6 bases, with 18 bases between them. Germline values: CDR1 SGHKS, CDR2 YYEKEE (reference sequence). CDR3 amino acids: CASSFGPYSAGEQYF. DNA of the CDR3: TGTGCCAGCAGCTTTGGGCCATACAGTGCGGGCGAGCAGTACTTC. The full variable domain, with the rest looked up from reference TRBV5-5 and TRBJ2-7, is DAGVTQSPTHLIKTRGQQVTLRCSPISGHKSVSWYQQVLGQGPQFIFQYYEKEERGRGNFPDRFSARQFPNYSSELNVNALLLGDSALYLCASSFGPYSAGEQYFGPGTRLTVT.

The gene calls are TRBV6-2 or TRBV6-3 and TRBJ2-1, with D unclear. Trimming removed 0 bases at V and 10 bases at J, with 10 bases between. The CDR3 is made up of 13 amino acids. In germline, CDR1 is MNHEY, CDR2 SVGEGT. CDR3 sequence (DNA): TGTGCCAGCAGTTACTCGGACGGCGGCGAGCAGTTCTTC. Translated: CASSYSDGGEQFF.

Only one count was recorded for this clonotype. The chain joins TRBV19 to TRBJ1-2; D is uncertain. Germline V gives CDR1 LNHDA, CDR2 SQIVND (reference sequence). The CDR3 extends over 14 amino acids. Trimming shortened V by 7 bases and J by 8 bases, and 20 bases separated the two germline ends. The CDR3 sequence is CASIPTGREWGYTF. CDR3 in DNA: TGTGCCAGTATTCCGACGGGGAGAGAGTGGGGCTACACCTTC.

As concerns this clonotype: Possible read error: a much larger clone is one base away. The chain carries TRBV6-1 and TRBJ1-4, with D unresolved. In germline, CDR1 is MNHNS, CDR2 SASEGT. The V gene lost 5 bases and the J gene lost 7 bases, with 23 bases spanning the gap. This CDR3 is built from 17 residues. The CDR3 here is CASSHNRRGFNFEKLFF. DNA of the CDR3: TGTGCCAGCAGTCACAACCGACGGGGATTTAATTTTGAAAAACTGTTTTTT.

This clonotype came up many times. The V gene is TRBV3-1, the J gene TRBJ2-5; the D gene could be TRBD1 or TRBD2 (7 bases each). The CDR3 runs to 15 residues. From germline, CDR1 is LGHDT and CDR2 YNNKEL (reference sequence). Between the trimmed V and J ends, which lost 0 bases and 5 bases, there was a span of 13 bases. The CDR3 DNA sequence: TGTGCCAGCAGCCAAGACCAGGGGGGGCGCGAGACCCAGTACTTC. It codes for CASSQDQGGRETQYF.

The table lists this clonotype with a few counts. The chain couples TRBV19 to TRBJ1-1, with 8 bases lining up with TRBD1. In germline, CDR1 is LNHDA, CDR2 SQIVND (reference sequence). This CDR3 is 14 amino acids long. V shed 4 bases, J shed 1 base, and the junction held 2 bases outside the gene matches. The CDR3 region has the DNA TGTGCCAGTAGTACCGGGACAGGGAACACTGAAGCTTTCTTT. This codes for CASSTGTGNTEAFF.

This clonotype appeared many times. The chain combines TRBV25-1 with TRBJ2-5; a weak D match, TRBD1 (6 bases). Germline assignment: CDR1 MGHDK and CDR2 SYGVNS. This CDR3 has 13 amino acids. V lost 5 bases and J lost 5, with 12 bases in between. This chain's CDR3 is CASSLTGTETQYF. In DNA form, the CDR3 reads TGTGCCAGCAGTCTAACAGGGACGGAGACCCAGTACTTC.

With regard to this clonotype: The likely explanation is a read error, given a far larger clone one base away. This chain links TRBV2 with TRBJ2-7; D unresolved. Germline assignment: CDR1 SNHLY and CDR2 FYNNEI. With 7 bases removed from V and 9 bases from J, the gap between germline ends came to 19 bases. CDR3 length: 13 amino acids. Here the CDR3 reads CASTPGLLLAQYF. CDR3 coding DNA: TGTGCCAGCACCCCCGGGCTACTACTTGCGCAGTACTTC.

This clonotype was observed a single time. A read error likely explains this, since a far larger clone differs by one base. The chain carries TRBV6-5 and TRBJ2-3, with 9 bases identical to TRBD1. The CDR3 is 17 residues long. Germline lookup yields CDR1 MNHEY and CDR2 SVGAGI. J was trimmed by 4 bases and V by 7 bases; bases with no gene match: 15. DNA of the CDR3: TGTGCCAGCATTGGGGGGGACACAGGGGGCGAGGCAGATACGCAGTATTTT. It encodes CASIGGDTGGEADTQYF.

The chain has TRBV28 and TRBJ1-1; TRBD1 is a possible D gene (5 bases). Germline values: CDR1 MDHEN, CDR2 SYDVKM. Trimming took 2 bases from V and 7 from J, leaving 20 bases between them. This CDR3 has 16 residues. The CDR3 DNA sequence: TGTGCCAGCAGTTTACTTGGCAGAGACATGGACAATGAAGCTTTCTTT. Its translation is CASSLLGRDMDNEAFF.

This clonotype was seen many times. The chain joins TRBV7-8 to TRBJ2-2; 7 bases map to TRBD2. The CDR3 runs to 15 residues. Germline CDR1 and CDR2: SGHVS and FQNEAQ. V gave up 5 bases and J gave up 4 bases; unmatched junction bases: 7. CDR3 protein: CASSPREGLTGELFF. The CDR3 region has the DNA TGTGCCAGCAGCCCGAGGGAGGGGCTCACCGGGGAGCTGTTTTTT.

The chain joins TRBV11-2 to TRBJ2-3; possibly TRBD1 for D (5 bases). The CDR3 spans 15 residues. Germline loops: CDR1 SGHAT, CDR2 FQNNGV. Trimming removed 6 bases from V and 0 bases from J, with 13 bases in between. The CDR3 coding sequence is TGTGCCAGCAGACAAGTCAGACAGAGCACAGATACGCAGTATTTT. It codes for CASRQVRQSTDTQYF.

In this sample, this clonotype turned up many times. This chain links TRBV24-1 with TRBJ2-5; tentatively, D is TRBD1 or TRBD2 (6 bases each). Between the trimmed V and J ends, which lost 5 bases and 4 bases, there was a span of 7 bases. Germline loops: CDR1 KGHDR, CDR2 SFDVKD. The CDR3 has 12 residues. Here the CDR3 DNA reads TGTGCCACCAGTGGGGGGGCAGAGACCCAGTACTTC. This codes for CATSGGAETQYF.

Details on this clonotype: A read error is the likely source, as a far larger clone sits one nucleotide away. The J gene is TRBJ1-1, the V gene TRBV6-9; D is undetermined. The CDR3 length is 15 residues. Germline V gene data show CDR1 as MNHGY and CDR2 as SVAAGI. CDR3 loop: CASSYRGQSNAEAFF. DNA for the CDR3: TGTGCCAGCAGTTACCGTGGGCAGTCGAACGCTGAAGCTTTCTTT.

The CDR3 coding sequence is TGTGCCAGCTCACCCATGGACAGGGTCCAAGAGACCCAGTACTTC. Its protein is CASSPMDRVQETQYF. This chain uses TRBV18 with TRBJ2-5; 8 bases are a match to TRBD1. The CDR3 length is 15 residues. Trimming took 3 bases from V and 1 from J; bases not matched to a gene: 4. From germline, CDR1 is KGHSH and CDR2 LQKENI.

This clonotype was counted at least ten times. The chain carries TRBV24-1 and TRBJ2-7, with D uncertain. The CDR3 is 14 residues long. The V end was cut by 4 bases, the J end by 2 bases, with 11 bases between. Germline CDR1 KGHDR, CDR2 SFDVKD. The CDR3: CATSEADGPYEQYF. CDR3 nucleotide sequence: TGTGCCACCAGTGAGGCGGACGGCCCCTACGAGCAGTACTTC.

This clonotype was recorded many times. This chain links TRBV28 with TRBJ2-2; D ambiguous. The CDR3 has 15 amino acids. The germline V gene encodes CDR1 MDHEN and CDR2 SYDVKM. The V and J ends lost 7 bases and 2 bases respectively, with 14 bases between them. CDR3 loop: CASTRGVGNTGELFF. As DNA, the CDR3 is TGTGCCAGCACCCGTGGGGTTGGAAACACCGGGGAGCTGTTTTTT.

This clonotype showed up many times. The chain recombines TRBV11-2 with TRBJ2-7; 8 nucleotides match TRBD1. The V gene end was trimmed by 2 bases and the J gene end by 3 bases; junction bases not matched to a gene: 3. Germline V lookup: CDR1 SGHAT, CDR2 FQNNGV. CDR3 length equals 14 residues. CDR3 bases: TGTGCCAGCAGCTTAAGGGACAGGTTCTACGAGCAGTACTTC. Translated: CASSLRDRFYEQYF.